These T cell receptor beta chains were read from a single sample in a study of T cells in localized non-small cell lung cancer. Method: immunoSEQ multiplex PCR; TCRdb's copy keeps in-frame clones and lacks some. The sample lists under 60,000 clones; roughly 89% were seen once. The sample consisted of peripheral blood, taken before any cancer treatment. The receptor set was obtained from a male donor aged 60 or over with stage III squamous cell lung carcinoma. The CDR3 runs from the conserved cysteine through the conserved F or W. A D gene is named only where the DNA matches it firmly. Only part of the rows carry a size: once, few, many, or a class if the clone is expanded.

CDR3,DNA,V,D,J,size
CASSEGWAETQYF,TGTGCCAGCAGTGAAGGATGGGCAGAGACCCAGTACTTC,TRBV2,.,TRBJ2-5,.
CASSPTGVREGDEQYF,TGTGCCAGCAGTCCCACCGGGGTTAGGGAAGGTGACGAGCAGTACTTC,TRBV28,.,TRBJ2-7,.
CASSLAKSRYTEAFF,TGTGCCAGCAGCTTAGCGAAAAGCAGGTACACTGAAGCTTTCTTT,TRBV7-9,.,TRBJ1-1,once
CASSQGGPSSYEQYF,TGCGCCAGCAGCCAAGGGGGCCCAAGCTCCTACGAGCAGTACTTC,TRBV4-1,.,TRBJ2-7,.
CASSPAADTQYF,TGTGCCAGCTCACCAGCGGCTGATACGCAGTATTTT,TRBV18,.,TRBJ2-3,few
CASSLTGNVYEQFF,TGTGCCAGCAGCTTAACCGGGAATGTCTATGAGCAGTTCTTC,TRBV7-9,.,TRBJ2-1,few
CASSEDHRGLVSSYEQYF,TGTGCCAGCAGTGAAGACCACAGGGGACTCGTAAGCTCCTACGAGCAGTACTTC,TRBV25-1,.,TRBJ2-7,.
CASNSAGTSDTQYF,TGTGCCAGCAACTCGGCCGGGACGTCGGATACGCAGTATTTT,TRBV11-2,.,TRBJ2-3,once
CASSLRKGVTDTQYF,TGTGCCAGCAGCCTCCGGAAGGGAGTCACAGATACGCAGTATTTT,TRBV13,.,TRBJ2-3,.
CASSRDSYNEQFF,TGTGCCAGCAGCCGAGACAGCTACAATGAGCAGTTCTTC,TRBV6-6,.,TRBJ2-1,.
CASSVRLAGRQNEQFF,TGTGCCAGCAGTGTTAGACTAGCGGGAAGGCAGAATGAGCAGTTCTTC,TRBV6-1,TRBD2,TRBJ2-1,.
CASSINWREGYTF,TGTGCCAGTAGTATTAACTGGCGGGAGGGCTACACCTTC,TRBV19,.,TRBJ1-2,.
CASSRGQGQPQHF,TGTGCCAGCAGCCGGGGACAGGGGCAGCCCCAGCATTTT,TRBV6-5,TRBD1,TRBJ1-5,.
CATSQQESYEQYF,TGTGCCACCAGCCAACAAGAATCCTACGAGCAGTACTTC,TRBV6-6,.,TRBJ2-7,.
CASSYDGYEQYF,TGTGCCAGCAGCTATGACGGCTACGAGCAGTACTTC,TRBV9,.,TRBJ2-7,.
CASSRSGANVLTF,TGTGCCAGCAGCAGATCTGGGGCCAACGTCCTGACTTTC,TRBV7-3,.,TRBJ2-6,few
CASSYTQGPNQPQHF,TGTGCCAGCAGTTACACGCAGGGTCCCAATCAGCCCCAGCATTTT,TRBV6-6,.,TRBJ1-5,.
CSVAIGGDTIYF,TGCAGCGTGGCTATAGGTGGGGACACCATATATTTT,TRBV29-1,.,TRBJ1-3,once
CASSKGTGFTDTQYF,TGTGCCAGTAGTAAGGGGACAGGCTTCACAGATACGCAGTATTTT,TRBV19,TRBD1,TRBJ2-3,.
CASSYSVRGAGNTIYF,TGTGCCAGCAGTTACTCGGTGAGGGGAGCTGGAAACACCATATATTTT,TRBV6-6,.,TRBJ1-3,.
CASNPARNTEAFF,TGTGCCAGCAACCCGGCCAGGAACACTGAAGCTTTCTTT,TRBV2,.,TRBJ1-1,.
CASSFEGTWRTEAFF,TGTGCCAGCAGTTTTGAGGGGACTTGGAGAACTGAAGCTTTCTTT,TRBV28,.,TRBJ1-1,.
CASSLLASPLHF,TGTGCCAGCAGCTTGTTAGCTTCACCCCTCCACTTT,TRBV13,.,TRBJ1-6,.
CASRSGTGGLSTDTQYF,TGTGCCAGCAGGTCCGGGACAGGGGGCCTTAGCACAGATACGCAGTATTTT,TRBV5-4,TRBD1,TRBJ2-3,.
CASSLVSSGRNEQYF,TGTGCCAGCAGTTTAGTTTCTAGCGGGAGGAACGAGCAGTACTTC,TRBV27,TRBD2,TRBJ2-7,.
CAISEWEGGYGYTF,TGTGCCATCAGTGAGTGGGAGGGGGGCTATGGCTACACCTTC,TRBV10-3,.,TRBJ1-2,once
CASSATGADTEAFF,TGTGCCAGCAGCGCTACAGGGGCGGACACTGAAGCTTTCTTT,TRBV9,TRBD1,TRBJ1-1,.
CASSFEGPRAAFF,TGTGCCAGCAGCTTTGAGGGTCCCAGGGCGGCTTTCTTT,TRBV5-4,.,TRBJ1-1,.
CASSPDRTHGSQYF,TGCGCCAGCAGCCCGGACCGGACTCATGGGTCCCAGTACTTC,TRBV5-1,.,TRBJ2-5,.
CASSRTGGAVKNIQYF,TGTGCCAGCTCACGAACAGGGGGTGCGGTCAAAAACATTCAGTACTTC,TRBV18,TRBD1,TRBJ2-4,.
CASSSVGSLAKNIQYF,TGTGCCAGTAGTTCCGTGGGGTCCCTAGCCAAAAACATTCAGTACTTC,TRBV19,.,TRBJ2-4,.
CASSTSGNTIYF,TGTGCCAGCAGTACCTCTGGAAACACCATATATTTT,TRBV6-1,.,TRBJ1-3,.
CASSLGTPRDTQYF,TGTGCCAGCAGCCTCGGGACACCTAGAGATACGCAGTATTTT,TRBV6-6,.,TRBJ2-3,.
CASSPNSGGLYEQYF,TGTGCCAGCAGTCCCAATAGCGGGGGCCTCTACGAGCAGTACTTC,TRBV7-2,TRBD2,TRBJ2-7,.
CASSLPTFTSTDTQYF,TGCGCCAGCAGCTTGCCGACTTTTACTAGCACAGATACGCAGTATTTT,TRBV5-1,.,TRBJ2-3,once
CASSGAYNTGELFF,TGTGCCAGCAGCGGGGCTTATAACACCGGGGAGCTGTTTTTT,TRBV7-9,.,TRBJ2-2,.
CASTGGGSSYNEQFF,TGTGCCAGCACCGGAGGGGGGAGCTCCTACAATGAGCAGTTCTTC,TRBV7-9,.,TRBJ2-1,.
CAGSPQGRGPYEQYF,TGCGCCGGCAGCCCACAGGGAAGGGGCCCCTACGAGCAGTACTTC,TRBV5-1,.,TRBJ2-7,.
CAWSVRGGVEPQHF,TGTGCCTGGAGTGTACGGGGTGGGGTGGAGCCCCAGCATTTT,TRBV30,.,TRBJ1-5,.
CASSAEKDPWGTQYF,TGTGCCAGCAGCGCCGAGAAGGACCCCTGGGGGACCCAGTACTTC,TRBV9,.,TRBJ2-5,.
CASSLIGTNTEAFF,TGTGCCAGCAGCTTGATTGGGACCAACACTGAAGCTTTCTTT,TRBV5-4,.,TRBJ1-1,.
CASSYSLDTEAFF,TGTGCCAGCAGTTACTCCTTAGACACTGAAGCTTTCTTT,TRBV6-5,.,TRBJ1-1,.
CASRGASTDTQYF,TGTGCCAGTAGAGGGGCGAGCACAGATACGCAGTATTTT,TRBV19,.,TRBJ2-3,.
CASSLSWAATDTQYF,TGTGCCAGCAGTTTATCTTGGGCAGCCACAGATACGCAGTATTTT,TRBV27,.,TRBJ2-3,.
CAWSQSGSTDTQYF,TGTGCCTGGAGCCAAAGTGGGAGTACAGATACGCAGTATTTT,TRBV30,.,TRBJ2-3,once
CASSEAATGSYEQYF,TGTGCCAGCAGTGAAGCGGCGACAGGCTCCTACGAGCAGTACTTC,TRBV6-1,.,TRBJ2-7,.
CASSLESGRQGGGYTF,TGCGCCAGCAGCTTGGAATCCGGGCGGCAGGGGGGTGGCTACACCTTC,TRBV5-1,TRBD1,TRBJ1-2,.
CASSLAGGARPPLHF,TGTGCCAGCAGCTTAGCAGGGGGCGCGAGGCCACCCCTCCACTTT,TRBV7-9,TRBD1,TRBJ1-6,.
CASSQDHRGRAEAFF,TGCGCCAGCAGCCAAGATCATAGGGGAAGGGCTGAAGCTTTCTTT,TRBV4-3,.,TRBJ1-1,.
CASGDRVEETQYF,TGCGCCAGCGGGGACAGGGTAGAAGAGACCCAGTACTTC,TRBV5-1,TRBD1,TRBJ2-5,.
CATEDPGSSYEQYF,TGTGCCACCGAAGACCCAGGGAGCTCCTACGAGCAGTACTTC,TRBV10-3,.,TRBJ2-7,.
CASSLSFNEAFF,TGTGCCAGCAGCTTGAGTTTTAATGAAGCTTTCTTT,TRBV7-9,.,TRBJ1-1,.